The entry below gives a single TCR beta chain sequence along with its context. The repertoire was sequenced with immunoSEQ multiplex PCR; TCRdb's copy has only in-frame clones and lacks some. The sample lists about 76,000 clones, roughly 88% occurring once. The entry originates in a study of blood T cell repertoires in COVID-19. For the study at large: Spain, Italy and the United States supplied samples that represented acute and convalescent COVID-19.

The CDR3 spans 13 residues. The germline gives CDR1 SGHRS, CDR2 YFSETQ. Trimming took 0 bases from V and 7 from J, leaving 8 bases between them. Sequencing was done on a sample of peripheral blood. This TCR was recovered from a man between 50 and 59 years old with active COVID-19. The chain couples TRBV5-1 to TRBJ1-5; D not certain. For the CDR3, the DNA is TGCGCCAGCAGCTTGGACAGAATGCAGCCCCAGCATTTT. This codes for CASSLDRMQPQHF. The full variable domain, with the rest looked up from reference TRBV5-1 and TRBJ1-5, is KAGVTQTPRYLIKTRGQQVTLSCSPISGHRSVSWYQQTPGQGLQFLFEYFSETQRNKGNFPGRFSGRQFSNSRSEMNVSTLELGDSALYLCASSLDRMQPQHFGDGTRLSIL.